These T cell receptor beta chains were read from a single sample in a study of cytomegalovirus exposure and HLA in healthy donors. The data were produced by immunoSEQ multiplex PCR, yet TCRdb's version contains in-frame clones alone and is incomplete. The table has approximately 100,000 clones, over 75% seen once; the top ten hold 3.5% to 4%. Sequencing was done on a sample of PBMCs. The receptor source for this set is a man aged 60 to 75 in good health and CMV-seronegative. Each CDR3 is given with its conserved first and last residue. D genes are given only for firm matches. A clone size is listed for some rows: how often the clone was seen (once, few, many), or a class if it is expanded.

abundance | j_gene | d_gene | v_gene | CDR3nt | CDR3aa
. | TRBJ1-6 | TRBD1 | TRBV4-1 | TGCGCCAGCAGCCAAGAGGCGGGACAGGGGCATTCACCCCTCCACTTT | CASSQEAGQGHSPLHF
. | TRBJ1-6 | . | TRBV7-2 | TGTGCCAGCAGCTTAGAAGCCAGGGGTAATTCACCCCTCCACTTT | CASSLEARGNSPLHF
. | TRBJ2-1 | TRBD2 | TRBV5-1 | TGCGCCAGCAGCTACCTAGCGGGGGGCTCCTACAATGAGCAGTTCTTC | CASSYLAGGSYNEQFF
. | TRBJ2-1 | . | TRBV4-1 | TGCGCCAGCAGCCAAGATCCGACGGGGGGCCCGGGGGAGTTCTTC | CASSQDPTGGPGEFF
. | TRBJ1-5 | TRBD1 | TRBV19 | TGTGCCAGTAGTGTACAGGGGTATAGCAATCAGCCCCAGCATTTT | CASSVQGYSNQPQHF
. | TRBJ2-2 | TRBD2 | TRBV4-3 | TGCGCCAGCAGGTCCCAAGCTAGCGGCACCGGGGAGCTGTTTTTT | CASRSQASGTGELFF
few | TRBJ2-5 | . | TRBV15 | TGTGCCACCAGCGCCCGGGACTACCAAGAGACCCAGTACTTC | CATSARDYQETQYF
. | TRBJ1-1 | TRBD1 | TRBV5-1 | TGCGCCAGCAGCCCACAGACAGGGTGGAACACTGAAGCTTTCTTT | CASSPQTGWNTEAFF
. | TRBJ1-6 | TRBD1 | TRBV5-5 | TGTGCCAGCAGACGCGGGACAGGGGTGCGGAATTCACCCCTCCACTTT | CASRRGTGVRNSPLHF
. | TRBJ2-2 | . | TRBV7-3 | TGTGCCAGCAGCTTATACAGGTCGAACACCGGGGAGCTGTTTTTT | CASSLYRSNTGELFF
. | TRBJ2-3 | TRBD2 | TRBV4-2 | TGTGCCAGCAGCCAAGCAACTAGCGGGCTGCCCGGGTATTTT | CASSQATSGLPGYF
. | TRBJ2-7 | TRBD2 | TRBV5-6 | TGTGCCAGCAGCTTCTCCATACTCGCGGGGGGAAACGAGCAGTACTTC | CASSFSILAGGNEQYF
. | TRBJ1-4 | . | TRBV25-1 | TGTGCCAGCAGTGAAGCCCCGGGTCGAACTAATGAAAAACTGTTTTTT | CASSEAPGRTNEKLFF
. | TRBJ1-3 | TRBD1 | TRBV9 | TGTGCCAGCAGCGCTGGACAGGGGATAACCTCTGGAAACACCATATATTTT | CASSAGQGITSGNTIYF
once | TRBJ2-1 | TRBD2 | TRBV4-1 | TGCGCCAGCAGCCAAGAAATAGCGGGGGGGCGCTACAATGAGCAGTTCTTC | CASSQEIAGGRYNEQFF
. | TRBJ1-6 | . | TRBV19 | TGTGCCAGTAGATTACAGAAAACCTATAATTCACCCCTCCACTTT | CASRLQKTYNSPLHF
. | TRBJ1-5 | . | TRBV28 | TGTGCCAGCAGAATGGGGGGGGACAATCAGCCCCAGCATTTT | CASRMGGDNQPQHF
. | TRBJ1-5 | . | TRBV28 | TGTGCCAGCAGTTTATCGGTTTTTACAGGGAGCAATCAGCCCCAGCATTTT | CASSLSVFTGSNQPQHF
. | TRBJ1-2 | . | TRBV5-1 | TGCGCCAGCAGCTTGGACAGGGCGAGGGATGGCTACACCTTC | CASSLDRARDGYTF
. | TRBJ1-1 | . | TRBV18 | TGTGCCAGCTCACCAGGCAGGGAGAACACTGAAGCTTTCTTT | CASSPGRENTEAFF
few | TRBJ2-7 | . | TRBV7-2 | TGTGCCAGCAGCCCCCGGCTGGGGGGCTCCTACGAGCAGTACTTC | CASSPRLGGSYEQYF
once | TRBJ1-2 | . | TRBV7-9 | TGTGCCAGCAGCGACCTCAGGGTCTATGGCTACACCTTC | CASSDLRVYGYTF
few | TRBJ1-2 | . | TRBV30 | TGTGCCTTAGCGGGGCCCGCTAACTATGGCTACACCTTC | CALAGPANYGYTF
. | TRBJ2-7 | . | TRBV15 | TGTGCCACCAGCAGAGATCCCCGGGGCGAGCAGTACTTC | CATSRDPRGEQYF
. | TRBJ2-1 | . | TRBV4-3 | TGCGCCAGCAGCCAAGAGTTGCCGGGACTGAACTACAATGAGCAGTTCTTC | CASSQELPGLNYNEQFF
. | TRBJ2-3 | . | TRBV11-2 | TGTGCCAGCAGCTTAGATTTGGCGGGGTGGGAGGATACGCAGTATTTT | CASSLDLAGWEDTQYF
. | TRBJ1-1 | . | TRBV7-2 | TGTGCCAGCAGCTTAGTACATATAAACACTGAAGCTTTCTTT | CASSLVHINTEAFF
few | TRBJ2-5 | TRBD1 | TRBV5-6 | TGTGCCAGCAGCTTGCCACGACAGGGAAAGACCCAGTACTTC | CASSLPRQGKTQYF
. | TRBJ2-3 | . | TRBV19 | TGTGCCAGTAGTATAGTAATTGCGGGGGCCCCAGATACGCAGTATTTT | CASSIVIAGAPDTQYF
. | TRBJ2-5 | . | TRBV7-9 | TGTGCCAGCAGCTTAGGGCACCTCCAAGAGACCCAGTACTTC | CASSLGHLQETQYF
. | TRBJ1-2 | TRBD1 | TRBV6-5 | TGTGCCAGCACCGGGACAGCAGCTAACTATGGCTACACCTTC | CASTGTAANYGYTF
. | TRBJ1-3 | TRBD1 | TRBV5-1 | TGCGCCAGCAGCTTCCATCTCCGGGACAGGGGGCCTGGAAACACCATATATTTT | CASSFHLRDRGPGNTIYF
. | TRBJ2-2 | TRBD2 | TRBV19 | TGTGCCAGTAGTATAGAATTGGGGAGGGGCCTGACCGGGGAGCTGTTTTTT | CASSIELGRGLTGELFF
. | TRBJ2-7 | . | TRBV6-5 | TGTGCCAGCAGTTACTCCGGCGAGCAGTACTTC | CASSYSGEQYF
. | TRBJ1-1 | . | TRBV18 | TGTGCCAGCTCACAGGTGAGAGGGAACACTGAAGCTTTCTTT | CASSQVRGNTEAFF
. | TRBJ2-7 | . | TRBV29-1 | TGCAGCGCCACGGGGGACGGGTACTCCTACGAGCAGTACTTC | CSATGDGYSYEQYF
. | TRBJ1-2 | TRBD1 | TRBV4-1 | TGCGCCAGCAGCCAAGATAGGGGACAGGGGGCGAATGGCTACACCTTC | CASSQDRGQGANGYTF
. | TRBJ1-3 | . | TRBV9 | TGTGCCAGCAGCACAGGAAACACCATATATTTT | CASSTGNTIYF
. | TRBJ1-1 | . | TRBV18 | TGTGCCAGCTCAGCTCTTGAAGCAAACACTGAAGCTTTCTTT | CASSALEANTEAFF
. | TRBJ2-7 | . | TRBV6-5 | TGTGCCAGCAGTTCCCTCGGAGAAGACTACGAGCAGTACTTC | CASSSLGEDYEQYF
. | TRBJ2-2 | TRBD1 | TRBV7-6 | TGTGCCAGCACCCCGGGGCCCCCGGGACAGGGTGCGCTGTTTTTT | CASTPGPPGQGALFF
few | TRBJ1-2 | . | TRBV10-3 | TGTGCCATCAGCCTGGACAGCCGAGCTAACTATGGCTACACCTTC | CAISLDSRANYGYTF
. | TRBJ2-2 | . | TRBV28 | TGTGCCAGCAGTTTACCTAGCGTATCTTGGGCGGGGACTTACACCGGGGAGCTGTTTTTT | CASSLPSVSWAGTYTGELFF
. | TRBJ1-5 | TRBD1 | TRBV6-6 | TGTGCCACCTGGGGGGGACAGGGGTCCGACCAGCCCCAGCATTTT | CATWGGQGSDQPQHF
. | TRBJ1-5 | TRBD1 | TRBV7-9 | TGTGCCAGCAGCCCCGGGACAGGGGGCAATCAGCCCCAGCATTTT | CASSPGTGGNQPQHF
. | TRBJ2-3 | . | TRBV5-1 | TGCGCCAGCAGCTTGCCGTCGGGGGAGGGCACAGATACGCAGTATTTT | CASSLPSGEGTDTQYF
. | TRBJ1-2 | . | TRBV4-1 | TGCGCCAGCAGCCAAGTTACTCCCGCGTCTGGTGGCTACACCTTC | CASSQVTPASGGYTF
. | TRBJ2-1 | . | TRBV6-5 | TGTGCCAGCAGTTACTCGAGAAAGTCTCCGTGGGAGCAGTTCTTC | CASSYSRKSPWEQFF
. | TRBJ1-3 | . | TRBV9 | TGTGCCAGCGGCGGGGGGGGGACTTCTCTGGACACCATATATTTT | CASGGGGTSLDTIYF
. | TRBJ2-3 | . | TRBV5-1 | TGCGCCAGCAGCTGGAGGGGTAGCGACACAGATACGCAGTATTTT | CASSWRGSDTDTQYF